The present T cell receptor beta chain was sequenced within a study of beta chain features in type 1 diabetes. Study details: Cell yields, age and gender were similar between patients and healthy donors. Findings and limits, study-wide: VDJ junctions in type 1 diabetes patients carried more deletions and fewer insertions.

The CDR3 runs to 15 residues. Germline CDR1 and CDR2: MNHEY and SMNVEV (reference sequence). Trimming removed 6 bases from V and 7 bases from J; junction bases left unmatched: 8. Sorted CD4+ subsets: naive, central memory, regulatory, stem cell-like memory (CD45RO/CCR7/CD25/CD127/CD95/CD27 panel). With regard to this clone: What it binds is not known.

The entirety of the isolated RNA underwent reverse transcription, so expressed TCRB transcripts were sequenced. The study sequenced naive, central memory and regulatory T cell samples to an average of about 3.57 million reads. Assay used: immunoSEQ multiplex PCR; TCRdb lists only in-frame clones, some missing. The profile covers approximately 300,000 clones, with about 11% appearing a single time and around 0.015% taken by the ten largest. This chain uses TRBV27 with TRBJ2-3; 12 nucleotides align to TRBD2. The origin of this receptor is a woman in her thirties in good health. Material: naive CD4+ T cells from blood. CDR3 region: CASRNLAGGPYTQYF. The DNA of the CDR3 is TGTGCCAGCAGGAACCTAGCGGGAGGGCCGTATACGCAGTATTTT.